Each of the 23 T cell receptor beta chains below was sequenced from the same sample in a study of blood T cells in healthy people across ages. It was with a sample-barcoded 5' primer and a J-beta primer mix that a second PCR of roughly 7 to 11 cycles was run. MiXCR, applied by TCRdb to the 5' RACE reads, yields one record per CDR3 protein. The sample consists of hundreds of thousands of distinct CDR3 sequences, around 24% of them appearing once. These data also featured in a second study, about T cells of mothers and their children.

The sequencing sample was made of blood. The receptors stem from a boy between 10 and 17 years old in good health.

The chain couples TRBV10-3 to TRBJ2-4; TRBD2 matches at 11 bases. The junction had 15 bases not matched to a gene; V was cut back by 10 bases and J by 1 base. Germline lookup yields CDR1 ENHRY and CDR2 SYGVKD. The CDR3 sequence is 18 residues long. CDR3 loop: CATSPSGGPTIAKNIQYF. The CDR3 DNA sequence: TGTGCCACTTCACCTAGCGGGGGGCCCACTATTGCCAAAAACATTCAGTACTTC.

This chain uses TRBV7-9 with TRBJ1-1; D unclear. The length of the CDR3 is 13 residues. Germline V CDR1 and CDR2: SEHNR, FQNEAQ (reference sequence). The germline V and J ends were trimmed by 8 bases and 6 bases, with 16 bases remaining between them. As DNA, the CDR3 is TGTGCCAGCTCCCTAGGTGGCGGGGCTGAAGCTTTCTTT. Protein: CASSLGGGAEAFF.

The sample holds a few counts of this clonotype. Mismatch with germline at one junction end may stem from a read error. The CDR3 bases are TGTGCCAGCAGCTTGGAGGGGGGGACTAGGGGGTCCGAATTCTTC. This sequence encodes CASSLEGGTRGSEFF. The chain uses TRBV5-4 and TRBJ2-5, with 8 bases lining up with TRBD2. Germline lookup yields CDR1 SGHNT and CDR2 YYREEE (reference sequence). The CDR3 extends over 15 amino acids.

The chain combines TRBV20-1 with TRBJ2-5, with TRBD1 matching over 8 bases. The end of the DNA fits TRBJ2-1 better, so the J call may be wrong. Germline V gene data show CDR1 as DFQATT and CDR2 as SNEGSKA (reference sequence). The CDR3 length is 14 residues. The CDR3, as DNA: TGCAGTGCTCTCGTAGGGACAGGACTGAATGAGCAGTTCTTC. This encodes CSALVGTGLNEQFF.

This clonotype has just a few counts. The chain recombines TRBV28 with TRBJ1-4, with 8 bases that match TRBD1. CDR3 length: 20 amino acids. CDR1 and CDR2 (germline): MDHEN, SYDVKM. V lost 1 base, J lost 8 bases, and 21 bases stayed unmatched. The CDR3 protein is CASSLLVMGTGALGKEKLFF. In nucleotides, the CDR3 is TGTGCCAGCAGTTTATTGGTGATGGGGACAGGAGCTTTGGGGAAGGAAAAACTGTTTTTT.

This clonotype was seen more than once but under ten times. The chain carries TRBV18 and TRBJ2-5; D is possibly TRBD1 or TRBD2 (5 bases each). Germline V CDR1 and CDR2: KGHSH, LQKENI. The CDR3 consists of 14 residues. V was pared by 2 bases and J by 7 bases, with 14 bases between. The CDR3 nucleotides read TGTGCCAGCTCACCATTAGGAGGTGGGGGGACCCAGTACTTC. Amino acids: CASSPLGGGGTQYF. The whole variable domain, remainder taken from reference TRBV18 and TRBJ2-5, is NAGVMQNPRHLVRRRGQEARLRCSPMKGHSHVYWYRQLPEEGLKFMVYLQKENIIDESGMPKERFSAEFPKEGPSILRIQQVVRGDSAAYFCASSPLGGGGTQYFGPGTRLLVL.

This clonotype was found a few times. The V call is TRBV7-8, the J call TRBJ2-5; 13 bases map to TRBD2. The end of the DNA is better explained by TRBJ2-1, so the J call may be wrong. The CDR3 is 16 amino acids. The germline V gene has CDR1 SGHVS and CDR2 FQNEAQ. The CDR3, as DNA: TGTGCCAGCAGCTTAGCGGGACTAGCGGGGTACGGTGAGCAGTTCTTC. Protein product: CASSLAGLAGYGEQFF.

This clonotype was observed a handful of times. The chain uses TRBV2 and TRBJ2-6; D is ambiguous. Germline V lookup: CDR1 SNHLY, CDR2 FYNNEI. Trimming pared 4 bases from V and 3 bases from J, leaving 4 bases between. This CDR3 spans 13 amino acids. The CDR3 DNA sequence: TGTGCCAGCAGTGTTTATGGGGCCAACGTCCTGACTTTC. Residues: CASSVYGANVLTF.

This clonotype was seen a handful of times. V gene TRBV29-1 combines with J gene TRBJ2-1, with D perhaps matching TRBD1 (5 bases). The last part of the DNA fits TRBJ2-5 better; the J call may be wrong. Germline V gene sequence: CDR1 SQVTM, CDR2 ANQGSEA. The CDR3 totals 11 residues. This chain's CDR3 is CSVAGIGTQYF. The CDR3, as DNA: TGCAGCGTTGCAGGGATTGGGACCCAGTACTTC.

The rearrangement joins TRBV6-1 to TRBJ2-6, with D tentatively TRBD1 (6 bases). The germline V and J ends were trimmed by 3 bases and 3 bases, with 18 bases remaining between them. The CDR3 has 18 residues. The germline gives CDR1 MNHNS, CDR2 SASEGT. DNA of the CDR3: TGTGCCAGCAGTGATTGGGACAACGGATCTTTTGGGGCCAACGTCCTGACTTTC. Translation gives CASSDWDNGSFGANVLTF.

This clonotype has a handful of counts. The chain has TRBV29-1 and TRBJ2-5, with D possibly matching TRBD2 (5 bases). The CDR3 totals 14 residues. CDR1 is SQVTM, CDR2 ANQGSEA, per germline. Trimming took 4 bases from V and 5 from J, leaving 17 bases between them. The CDR3 is CSVVVNSGRETQYF. Written as DNA, the CDR3 is TGCAGCGTTGTTGTCAACAGCGGAAGGGAGACCCAGTACTTC.

There are a few counts of this clonotype. This chain joins TRBV7-9 and TRBJ2-4; 9 bases match TRBD1. This CDR3 has 20 residues. J gave up 1 base and V 2 bases, and 15 bases lay outside the gene matches. Germline CDR1 SEHNR, CDR2 FQNEAQ (reference sequence). CDR3 loop: CASSLPGQGLTPGAKNIQYF. The CDR3 DNA reads as TGTGCCAGCAGCTTACCCGGACAGGGGCTGACTCCGGGGGCCAAAAACATTCAGTACTTC.

The CDR3 nucleotides read TGTGCCAGCAGCGTCTTTCCAGGGCCAGGGCCGAACACCGGGGAGCTGTTTTTT. Protein sequence: CASSVFPGPGPNTGELFF. This chain uses TRBV9 with TRBJ2-2, with D possibly being TRBD1 (5 bases). Trimming pared 2 bases from V and 0 bases from J, leaving 17 bases between. Germline CDR1 SGDLS, CDR2 YYNGEE. The CDR3 length is 18 residues. The entire variable domain, with the rest obtained from reference TRBV9 and TRBJ2-2, is as follows: DSGVTQTPKHLITATGQRVTLRCSPRSGDLSVYWYQQSLDQGLQFLIQYYNGEERAKGNILERFSAQQFPDLHSELNLSSLELGDSALYFCASSVFPGPGPNTGELFFGEGSRLTVL.

There are a few counts of this clonotype. The chain couples TRBV20-1 to TRBJ2-7; 11 bases are shared with TRBD2. Germline V lookup: CDR1 DFQATT, CDR2 SNEGSKA (reference sequence). The CDR3 is 15 amino acids. Trimming removed 6 bases from V and 2 bases from J; junction bases left unmatched: 9. As DNA, the CDR3 is TGCAGTGCAAACGAGCTAGCGGGGGGTGCCTACGAGCAGTACTTC. Translating it yields CSANELAGGAYEQYF.

This clonotype turned up a few times. V gene TRBV9 combines with J gene TRBJ1-4, with TRBD1 identical over 10 bases. The CDR3 totals 15 residues. With V trimmed by 4 bases and J by 8 bases, 8 bases remained unmatched. Germline CDR1 reads SGDLS; CDR2 reads YYNGEE. The CDR3 DNA is TGTGCCAGCAGCAACGCCGGGACAGGGGTGGAAAAACTGTTTTTT. This encodes CASSNAGTGVEKLFF. The full variable domain, in which reference TRBV9 and TRBJ1-4 provide the parts outside the CDR3, is DSGVTQTPKHLITATGQRVTLRCSPRSGDLSVYWYQQSLDQGLQFLIQYYNGEERAKGNILERFSAQQFPDLHSELNLSSLELGDSALYFCASSNAGTGVEKLFFGSGTQLSVL.

The gene calls are TRBV4-1 and TRBJ1-2, with 10 bases identical to TRBD1. CDR1 is MGHRA, CDR2 YSYEKL, per germline. This CDR3 is 15 amino acids long. J gave up 5 bases and V 3 bases, and 6 bases lay outside the gene matches. CDR3 sequence: CASSQPGQGFYGYTF. The CDR3 DNA reads as TGCGCCAGCAGCCAGCCGGGACAGGGGTTTTATGGCTACACCTTC.

The genes are TRBV11-2 and TRBJ2-7; D perhaps matches TRBD2 (5 bases). Germline assignment: CDR1 SGHAT and CDR2 FQNNGV. Between the trimmed V and J ends, which lost 2 bases and 1 base, there was a span of 12 bases. The CDR3 has 15 amino acids. CDR3 nucleotide sequence: TGTGCCAGCAGCTTAACCACTAGTAGTTCCTACGAGCAGTACTTC. It specifies CASSLTTSSSYEQYF.

This clonotype was observed a handful of times. It is likely a read error, because the conserved phenylalanine at the end of the CDR3 is missing. The DNA is omitted, as the CDR3 cannot be located on it reliably, and the CDR3 follows TCRdb's listing. The rearrangement uses TRBV3-1 and TRBJ2-3; TRBD2 was called by the table and not checked on the DNA. CDR1 and CDR2 (germline): LGHDT, YNNKEL (reference sequence). The CDR3 is made up of 12 amino acids, end residues included. CDR3: CASSQDPGLVEL.

This chain joins TRBV28 and TRBJ2-4; perhaps D is TRBD1 or TRBD2 (6 bases each). Germline V gives CDR1 MDHEN, CDR2 SYDVKM. V lost 4 bases, J lost 12 bases, and 28 bases lay in between. The length of the CDR3 is 17 residues. In nucleotides, the CDR3 is TGTGCCAGCAGTTCGGCCCTCCGGAACCCGCCAGGAGGGGGTCAGTACTTC. Amino acid sequence: CASSSALRNPPGGGQYF.

Note on this clonotype: At one boundary the junction diverges from the germline segment, which might be a read error. The genes are TRBV5-1 and TRBJ1-1, with D tentatively TRBD1 (6 bases). Germline CDR1 and CDR2: SGHRS and YFSETQ. The CDR3 spans 17 residues. This chain's CDR3 is CASSLVPGAAGDTEAFF. The DNA of the CDR3 is TGCGCCAGCAGCTTGGTTCCGGGGGCGGCTGGGGACACTGAGGCTTTCTTT.

In DNA form, the CDR3 reads TGTGCCAGCAGTGTTCTAGCGGATGGCGAGCAGTACTTC. Its protein product is CASSVLADGEQYF. This chain connects TRBV25-1 to TRBJ2-7; TRBD2 matches 7 bases. This CDR3 has 13 residues. The J segment lost 6 bases and the V segment lost 4 bases, leaving 6 bases of the junction unmatched. The germline V gene encodes CDR1 MGHDK and CDR2 SYGVNS.

The rearrangement uses TRBV18 and TRBJ1-2, with D possibly matching TRBD1 (5 bases). CDR1 is KGHSH, CDR2 LQKENI, per germline. CDR3 size: 14 residues. Trimming pared 4 bases from V and 2 bases from J, leaving 11 bases between. The CDR3 sequence: CASSLRGRNYGYTF. In DNA form, the CDR3 reads TGTGCCAGCTCACTAAGGGGACGGAACTATGGCTACACCTTC.

This clonotype was counted only a few times. Given the absence of the conserved phenylalanine or tryptophan at the CDR3 end, a read error is likely. The CDR3 sequence is CASTPGAESNTEAFL. CDR3 DNA: TGTGCCAGCACCCCTGGGGCGGAGTCAAACACTGAAGCTTTCCTT. The chain is built from TRBV28 and TRBJ1-1; TRBD1 is a possible D gene (5 bases). CDR3 size: 15 residues. Germline V gene data show CDR1 as MDHEN and CDR2 as SYDVKM. With 7 bases removed from V and 2 bases from J, the gap between germline ends came to 17 bases.